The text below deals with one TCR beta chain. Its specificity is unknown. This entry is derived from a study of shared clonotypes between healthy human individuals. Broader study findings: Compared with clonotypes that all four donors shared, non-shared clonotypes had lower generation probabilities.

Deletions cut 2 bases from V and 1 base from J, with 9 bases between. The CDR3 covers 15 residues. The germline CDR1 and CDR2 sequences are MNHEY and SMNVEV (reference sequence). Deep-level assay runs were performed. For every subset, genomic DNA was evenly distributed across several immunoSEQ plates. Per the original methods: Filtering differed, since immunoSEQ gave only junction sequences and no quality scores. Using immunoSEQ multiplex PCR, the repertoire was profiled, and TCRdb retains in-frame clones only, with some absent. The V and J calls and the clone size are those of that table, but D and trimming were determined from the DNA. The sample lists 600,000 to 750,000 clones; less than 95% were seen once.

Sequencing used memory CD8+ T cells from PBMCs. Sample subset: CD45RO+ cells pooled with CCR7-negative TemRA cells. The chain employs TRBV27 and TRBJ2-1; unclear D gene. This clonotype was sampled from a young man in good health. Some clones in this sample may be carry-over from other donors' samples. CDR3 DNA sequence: TGTGCCAGCAGTTTAAGGGTACCTTCCTACAATGAGCAGTTCTTC. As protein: CASSLRVPSYNEQFF.